This is a list of T cell receptor beta chains from one sample in a study of blood T cell repertoires in COVID-19. Profiled with immunoSEQ multiplex PCR; TCRdb holds only in-frame clones, not every one. The profile shows 100,000 to 150,000 clones, 82% of them singletons. Specimen: peripheral blood. These receptor sequences come from a human donor in a cohort sampled during active COVID-19. CDR3s include the opening cysteine and the closing phenylalanine or tryptophan. The order of the fields is CDR3 protein, CDR3 DNA, D gene, V gene, J gene, clone size. A D gene is named only where the DNA matches it firmly. Clone size is given for some rows only: seen once, a few or many times, or a class if the clone is expanded.

CDR3: CASSPDLETQYF
DNA: TGCGCCAGCAGTCCAGATCTGGAGACCCAGTACTTC
D: .
V: TRBV5-1
J: TRBJ2-5
size: once

CDR3: CASSSTANNQPQHF
DNA: TGTGCCAGCAGTTCGACAGCAAACAATCAGCCCCAGCATTTT
D: .
V: TRBV6-5
J: TRBJ1-5
size: .

CDR3: CASSLEGASPGVGNTEAFF
DNA: TGCGCCAGCAGCTTGGAAGGGGCCTCCCCGGGGGTGGGGAACACTGAAGCTTTCTTT
D: .
V: TRBV5-1
J: TRBJ1-1
size: .

CDR3: CTSSRYRVGGVYNEQFF
DNA: TGCACCAGCAGCCGCTACAGGGTGGGAGGGGTTTACAATGAGCAGTTCTTC
D: .
V: TRBV1
J: TRBJ2-1
size: once

CDR3: CASSPSNTGELFF
DNA: TGTGCCAGCAGTCCTTCGAACACCGGGGAGCTGTTTTTT
D: .
V: TRBV27
J: TRBJ2-2
size: .

CDR3: CASSETPGKQFF
DNA: TGCGCCAGCAGCGAGACCCCGGGAAAGCAGTTCTTC
D: .
V: TRBV5-1
J: TRBJ2-1
size: .

CDR3: CASTPRSGVRETQYF
DNA: TGTGCCAGCACCCCCAGATCGGGGGTACGGGAGACCCAGTACTTC
D: .
V: TRBV2
J: TRBJ2-5
size: .

CDR3: CASSLGGASLYTF
DNA: TGTGCCAGCAGCTTGGGTGGAGCTTCCCTCTACACCTTC
D: .
V: TRBV5-6
J: TRBJ1-2
size: .

CDR3: CASSFPSGGASEQYF
DNA: TGTGCCAGCAGCTTCCCTAGCGGGGGGGCTAGCGAGCAGTACTTC
D: TRBD2
V: TRBV5-4
J: TRBJ2-7
size: once

CDR3: CASSNTRQGGFDQPQHF
DNA: TGTGCCAGCTCAAACACCAGGCAGGGTGGTTTCGATCAGCCCCAGCATTTT
D: .
V: TRBV18
J: TRBJ1-5
size: .

CDR3: CASSLVTSGSNEQFF
DNA: TGTGCCAGCAGCTTGGTAACTAGCGGGAGTAATGAGCAGTTCTTC
D: TRBD2
V: TRBV7-9
J: TRBJ2-1
size: .

CDR3: CATSVGGPETQYF
DNA: TGTGCCACCAGTGTCGGTGGTCCAGAGACCCAGTACTTC
D: .
V: TRBV24-1
J: TRBJ2-5
size: .

CDR3: CAIGDRGDRNSPLHF
DNA: TGTGCCATCGGGGACAGGGGGGACCGAAATTCACCCCTCCACTTT
D: TRBD1
V: TRBV10-3
J: TRBJ1-6
size: .

CDR3: CASSYSFGNNEQFF
DNA: TGTGCCAGCAGTTACTCTTTCGGGAACAATGAGCAGTTCTTC
D: .
V: TRBV6-6
J: TRBJ2-1
size: .

CDR3: CASSSRGQGTEAFF
DNA: TGTGCCAGCAGTTCCAGGGGGCAGGGGACTGAAGCTTTCTTT
D: TRBD1
V: TRBV6-6
J: TRBJ1-1
size: .

CDR3: CASSFQLRTDTQYF
DNA: TGTGCCAGCAGCTTTCAACTCCGCACAGATACGCAGTATTTT
D: .
V: TRBV5-6
J: TRBJ2-3
size: .

CDR3: CASGHRQDEQFF
DNA: TGCGCCAGCGGGCACCGACAAGATGAGCAGTTCTTC
D: .
V: TRBV5-1
J: TRBJ2-1
size: .

CDR3: CASSDSASADTQYF
DNA: TGTGCCAGCAGCGATTCCGCTAGCGCAGATACGCAGTATTTT
D: .
V: TRBV6-5
J: TRBJ2-3
size: .

CDR3: CASSSRADGDTQYF
DNA: TGTGCCAGCAGCTCCAGGGCCGACGGAGATACGCAGTATTTT
D: .
V: TRBV11-2
J: TRBJ2-3
size: .

CDR3: CASSYSKSRRSVYGELFF
DNA: TGTGCCAGCAGTTACTCGAAGAGTCGGCGGTCTGTCTACGGGGAGCTGTTTTTT
D: .
V: TRBV6-2/TRBV6-3
J: TRBJ2-2
size: .

CDR3: CASSRGGAINTEAFF
DNA: TGTGCCAGCAGCCGAGGAGGGGCTATTAACACTGAAGCTTTCTTT
D: .
V: TRBV9
J: TRBJ1-1
size: .

CDR3: CASSETVYNYEQYF
DNA: TGTGCCAGCAGTGAAACAGTTTACAACTACGAGCAGTACTTC
D: .
V: TRBV2
J: TRBJ2-7
size: .

CDR3: CASRKTGGGWTDTQYF
DNA: TGTGCCAGCAGAAAAACAGGGGGCGGGTGGACAGATACGCAGTATTTT
D: TRBD1
V: TRBV6-6
J: TRBJ2-3
size: .

CDR3: CASRPGTVSYEQYF
DNA: TGTGCCAGCAGGCCCGGGACAGTCTCCTACGAGCAGTACTTC
D: TRBD1
V: TRBV27
J: TRBJ2-7
size: .

CDR3: CASSSSPGAQNQPQHF
DNA: TGTGCCAGCAGTTCCAGTCCAGGGGCCCAAAATCAGCCCCAGCATTTT
D: .
V: TRBV6-6
J: TRBJ1-5
size: .

CDR3: CASSTGGVGQPQHF
DNA: TGTGCCAGCAGTACAGGGGGCGTGGGACAGCCCCAGCATTTT
D: TRBD1
V: TRBV5-5
J: TRBJ1-5
size: few

CDR3: CASSQGGTSGKETQYF
DNA: TGTGCCAGCAGCCAAGGAGGGACTAGCGGTAAAGAGACCCAGTACTTC
D: TRBD2
V: TRBV4-2
J: TRBJ2-5
size: .

CDR3: CAISEQGRDGTNYGYTF
DNA: TGTGCCATCAGTGAACAGGGAAGGGATGGGACTAACTATGGCTACACCTTC
D: .
V: TRBV10-3
J: TRBJ1-2
size: once

CDR3: CASSLDRGSTGELFF
DNA: TGTGCCAGCAGCTTGGATCGGGGGTCTACCGGGGAGCTGTTTTTT
D: .
V: TRBV5-6
J: TRBJ2-2
size: .

CDR3: CASSILTSGANVLTF
DNA: TGTGCCAGTAGTATATTGACATCTGGGGCCAACGTCCTGACTTTC
D: .
V: TRBV19
J: TRBJ2-6
size: .

CDR3: CASSVETGWSTEAFF
DNA: TGTGCCAGCAGCGTAGAGACAGGGTGGAGCACTGAAGCTTTCTTT
D: TRBD1
V: TRBV9
J: TRBJ1-1
size: .

CDR3: CASSLQSTGEQYF
DNA: TGTGCCAGCAGCTTACAATCAACAGGCGAGCAGTACTTC
D: .
V: TRBV11-2
J: TRBJ2-7
size: .

CDR3: CASGRGEGNQPQHF
DNA: TGTGCCAGCGGCCGGGGGGAGGGCAATCAGCCCCAGCATTTT
D: .
V: TRBV2
J: TRBJ1-5
size: .

CDR3: CAISEGARRNTIYF
DNA: TGTGCCATCAGTGAGGGGGCGAGAAGGAACACCATATATTTT
D: .
V: TRBV10-3
J: TRBJ1-3
size: many

CDR3: CASSFQGGPNTEAFF
DNA: TGTGCCAGCAGCTTTCAGGGGGGACCGAACACTGAAGCTTTCTTT
D: TRBD1
V: TRBV7-8
J: TRBJ1-1
size: .

CDR3: CASSFLQLNTEAFF
DNA: TGTGCCAGCAGCTTTCTACAGCTGAACACTGAAGCTTTCTTT
D: .
V: TRBV5-6
J: TRBJ1-1
size: few

CDR3: CASSRRPGQGCF
DNA: TGTGCCAGCAGTCGTAGACCGGGACAGGGGTGCTTC
D: TRBD1
V: TRBV6-5
J: TRBJ2-7
size: .

CDR3: CASRTSVTDTQYF
DNA: TGCGCCAGCAGGACTAGCGTCACAGATACGCAGTATTTT
D: TRBD2
V: TRBV5-1
J: TRBJ2-3
size: .

CDR3: CATSDQDTLKQYF
DNA: TGTGCCACCAGTGATCAGGACACTTTAAAGCAGTATTTT
D: .
V: TRBV24-1
J: TRBJ2-3
size: .

CDR3: CASSPRVEGPYEQYF
DNA: TGTGCCAGCAGCCCCCGGGTGGAGGGGCCCTACGAGCAGTACTTC
D: .
V: TRBV11-2
J: TRBJ2-7
size: .